This entry concerns a single T cell receptor beta chain. Additional DNA sequences in this sample encode the identical CDR3. This sample was included in a study of blood T cell repertoires in COVID-19. As for the study in general: Acute and convalescent COVID-19 samples came from the United States, Italy and Spain.

The CDR3 runs 12 residues. Germline values: CDR1 SGHAT, CDR2 FQNNGV. V was shortened by 5 bases and J by 2 bases, with 7 bases between the two germline ends. Original analysis: Estimation of nucleated cell counts was performed using reference gene primer amplification. TCRdb's copy holds only in-frame clones and misses some; the assay was immunoSEQ multiplex PCR. The V and J calls and clone size are taken from that table; D and trimming were inferred from the DNA. The table lists about 280,000 clones, roughly 85% of them singletons, with roughly 5.3% in the top ten. This sequence joins TRBV11-2 and TRBJ2-7; the D gene is possibly TRBD2 (5 bases). This sequence originates from a man between 50 and 59 years old with active or convalescent COVID-19. Sequenced sample: peripheral blood. The CDR3 reads CASSLGAYEQYF. Written as DNA, the CDR3 is TGTGCCAGCAGCCTCGGGGCCTACGAGCAGTACTTC.